These T cell receptor beta chains were read from a single sample in a study of T cell changes during pregnancy in multiple sclerosis. Sequenced by immunoSEQ multiplex PCR; TCRdb stores in-frame clones only, minus some. This table has roughly 86,000 clones, approximately 92% appearing once. Sequencing used peripheral blood, obtained in the first trimester of pregnancy. Receptors were obtained from a female donor with multiple sclerosis, enrolled in a pregnancy study. CDR3s include the opening cysteine and the closing phenylalanine or tryptophan. The order of the fields is clone size, CDR3 length, D gene, J gene, V gene, CDR3 DNA, CDR3 protein. D genes are given only for firm matches. The size field is filled for only some rows; it gives once, few, many or a size class.

NA | 14 | NA | TRBJ1-1 | TRBV5-1 | TGCGCCAGCAGCTTGGCCAGGGGGAACACTGAAGCTTTCTTT | CASSLARGNTEAFF
NA | 15 | NA | TRBJ2-7 | TRBV2 | TGTGCCAGCAGTGAATGGGCCAGGGTGAACAACGAGCAGTACTTC | CASSEWARVNNEQYF
NA | 16 | NA | TRBJ1-2 | TRBV5-5 | TGTGCCAGCAGCTTTTCATCTTGGGACTCTAACTATGGCTACACCTTC | CASSFSSWDSNYGYTF
NA | 18 | NA | TRBJ2-5 | TRBV15 | TGTGCCACCAGCAGAGGGGCCAAAGCGGTGCGGCGGGAAGAGACCCAGTACTTC | CATSRGAKAVRREETQYF
NA | 16 | NA | TRBJ2-2 | TRBV7-9 | TGTGCCAGCAGCTTAAGCCAAGCTGCGAACACCGGGGAGCTGTTTTTT | CASSLSQAANTGELFF
NA | 15 | TRBD1 | TRBJ1-1 | TRBV5-1 | TGCGCCAGCGGCACCTCCGGGACAGGGGTAAGTGAAGCTTTCTTT | CASGTSGTGVSEAFF
NA | 12 | NA | TRBJ2-7 | TRBV29-1 | TGCAGCGTTGAACAGGGGCCCTACGAGCAGTACTTC | CSVEQGPYEQYF
once | 17 | TRBD2 | TRBJ2-1 | TRBV27 | TGTGCCAGCAGTTACCGCCGAGGCGGGAGCTCCTACAATGAGCAGTTCTTC | CASSYRRGGSSYNEQFF
NA | 18 | TRBD2 | TRBJ2-7 | TRBV7-9 | TGTGCCAGCAGCTTGGGACTAGCACACCCAGTGGATATTGGCGAGCAGTACTTC | CASSLGLAHPVDIGEQYF
NA | 15 | TRBD1 | TRBJ2-5 | TRBV2 | TGTGCCAGCAGGGAACCCGGGACAGGGACACAGACCCAGTACTTC | CASREPGTGTQTQYF
NA | 15 | TRBD1 | TRBJ2-2 | TRBV6-1 | TGTGCCAGCAGTGCCGGGACAGGGGCGACCGGGGAGCTGTTTTTT | CASSAGTGATGELFF
few | 15 | TRBD2 | TRBJ2-3 | TRBV7-9 | TGTGCCAGCAGCTTACCGGGGACTACCACAGATACGCAGTATTTT | CASSLPGTTTDTQYF
NA | 15 | TRBD1 | TRBJ2-1 | TRBV7-2 | TGTGCCAGCAGCTTAGGACAGGGGGTAAGAAATGAGCAGTTCTTC | CASSLGQGVRNEQFF
NA | 14 | NA | TRBJ2-7 | TRBV28 | TGTGCCAGCAGGGCCGGGACAAATTCCTACGAGCAGTACTTC | CASRAGTNSYEQYF
NA | 17 | NA | TRBJ1-4 | TRBV7-9 | TGTGCCATCAATTGGGGGGATTCGAATTGGACTAATGAAAAACTGTTTTTT | CAINWGDSNWTNEKLFF
NA | 16 | NA | TRBJ2-7 | TRBV11-2 | TGTGCCAGCAGCCAAGGGACACATGGAGGATCCTACGAGCAGTACTTC | CASSQGTHGGSYEQYF
NA | 17 | TRBD2 | TRBJ2-7 | TRBV5-1 | TGCGCCAGCAGCTTGGGTCCGGTTGTAGCGGGCATCTACGAGCAGTACTTC | CASSLGPVVAGIYEQYF
NA | 15 | TRBD2 | TRBJ2-5 | TRBV19 | TGTGCCAGTAACCATCTAGCGGGAGGGCAAGAGACCCAGTACTTC | CASNHLAGGQETQYF
NA | 16 | NA | TRBJ2-2 | TRBV18 | TGTGCCAGCTCACCACGGGGCACCGCGAACACCGGGGAGCTGTTTTTT | CASSPRGTANTGELFF
NA | 16 | TRBD2 | TRBJ2-1 | TRBV19 | TGTGCCAGTAGTAGGGCGGCGGGAGGAACCTACAATGAGCAGTTCTTC | CASSRAAGGTYNEQFF
NA | 13 | TRBD1 | TRBJ2-1 | TRBV2 | TGTGCCACAGGACAGGGTACCTACAATGAGCAGTTCTTC | CATGQGTYNEQFF
NA | 13 | NA | TRBJ2-3 | TRBV6-5 | TGTGCCAGCAGTTCTACAGGTCCACATACGCAGTATTTT | CASSSTGPHTQYF